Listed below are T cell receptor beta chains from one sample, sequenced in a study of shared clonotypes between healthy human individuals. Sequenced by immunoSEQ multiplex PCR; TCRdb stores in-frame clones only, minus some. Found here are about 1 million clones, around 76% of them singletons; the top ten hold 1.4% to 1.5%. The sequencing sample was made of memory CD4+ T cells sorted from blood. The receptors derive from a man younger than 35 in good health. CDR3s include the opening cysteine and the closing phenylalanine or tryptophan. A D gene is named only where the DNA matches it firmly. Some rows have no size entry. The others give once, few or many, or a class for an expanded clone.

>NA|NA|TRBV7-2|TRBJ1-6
CASRLDSLTPLHF
TGTGCCAGCAGACTGGACAGCCTGACCCCCCTCCACTTT
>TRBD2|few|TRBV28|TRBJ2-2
CASRSGGATGELFF
TGTGCCAGCAGGAGCGGGGGGGCGACCGGGGAGCTGTTTTTT
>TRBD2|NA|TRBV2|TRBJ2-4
CASSVLASGNIQYF
TGTGCCAGCAGTGTACTAGCGTCAGGAAACATTCAGTACTTC
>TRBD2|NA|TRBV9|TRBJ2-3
CASSAQPLAGGGDTQYF
TGTGCCAGCAGCGCACAGCCCCTAGCGGGGGGGGGAGATACGCAGTATTTT
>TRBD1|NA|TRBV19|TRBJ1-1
CASSSRGGNTEAFF
TGTGCCAGTAGTTCCAGGGGGGGGAACACTGAAGCTTTCTTT
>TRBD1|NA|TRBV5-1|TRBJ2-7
CASTPPTGSTYEQYF
TGCGCCAGCACCCCGCCGACAGGGAGCACCTACGAGCAGTACTTC
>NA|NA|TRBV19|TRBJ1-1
CASSIGPPDSHTEAFF
TGTGCCAGTAGTATAGGCCCTCCTGACTCCCACACTGAAGCTTTCTTT
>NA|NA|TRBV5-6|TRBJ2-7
CASSLEPGVSYEQYF
TGTGCCAGCAGCTTGGAACCGGGAGTCTCCTACGAGCAGTACTTC
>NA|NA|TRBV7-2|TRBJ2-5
CASSFGPQETQYF
TGTGCCAGCAGCTTCGGACCACAAGAGACCCAGTACTTC
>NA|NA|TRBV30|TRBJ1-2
CAWSVRGEGYTF
TGTGCCTGGAGTGTACGAGGGGAGGGCTACACCTTC
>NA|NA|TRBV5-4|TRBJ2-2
CASSFRLTNTGELFF
TGTGCCAGCAGCTTTCGACTTACGAACACCGGGGAGCTGTTTTTT
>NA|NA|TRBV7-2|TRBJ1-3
CASSPAGAGTIYF
TGTGCCAGCAGCCCCGCGGGGGCAGGCACCATATATTTT
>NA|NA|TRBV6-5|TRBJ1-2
CASRATGEGYTF
TGTGCCAGCAGGGCCACGGGGGAGGGCTACACCTTC
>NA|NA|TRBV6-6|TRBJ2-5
CASSYQDAETQYF
TGTGCCAGCAGTTACCAAGATGCCGAGACCCAGTACTTC
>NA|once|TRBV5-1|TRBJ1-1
CASKNGVDRNTEAFF
TGCGCCAGCAAAAACGGGGTTGACAGAAACACTGAAGCTTTCTTT
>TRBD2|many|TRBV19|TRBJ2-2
CASSTALASTGELFF
TGTGCCAGTAGTACTGCACTAGCGAGCACCGGGGAGCTGTTTTTT
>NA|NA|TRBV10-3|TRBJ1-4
CAISRGNEKLFF
TGTGCCATCAGTCGGGGGAATGAAAAACTGTTTTTT
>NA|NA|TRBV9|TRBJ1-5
CASSVLPGDQPQHF
TGTGCCAGCAGCGTACTCCCAGGGGATCAGCCCCAGCATTTT
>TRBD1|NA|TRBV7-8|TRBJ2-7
CASSPDRVDEQYF
TGTGCCAGCAGTCCGGACAGGGTGGACGAGCAGTACTTC
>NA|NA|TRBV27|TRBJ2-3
CASSLRRADTQYF
TGTGCCAGCAGTTTACGGCGGGCAGATACGCAGTATTTT
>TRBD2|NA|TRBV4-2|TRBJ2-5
CASSQTRGGLQETQYF
TGTGCCAGCAGCCAAACGCGGGGGGGACTCCAAGAGACCCAGTACTTC
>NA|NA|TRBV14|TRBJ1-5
CASSQERDTGSYSNQPQHF
TGTGCCAGCAGCCAAGAAAGGGATACAGGGAGCTATAGCAATCAGCCCCAGCATTTT
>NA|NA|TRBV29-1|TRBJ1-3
CSVEGRKAGNTIYF
TGCAGCGTTGAGGGACGGAAAGCTGGAAACACCATATATTTT
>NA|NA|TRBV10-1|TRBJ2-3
CASSAGGDTQYF
TGCGCCAGCAGCGCAGGGGGGGATACGCAGTATTTT
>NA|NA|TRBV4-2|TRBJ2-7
CASSLPRVPYEQYF
TGTGCCAGCAGCCTCCCCCGAGTCCCCTACGAGCAGTACTTC
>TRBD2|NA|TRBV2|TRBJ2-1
CASSGGLAGHNEQFF
TGTGCCAGCAGTGGGGGACTAGCGGGGCACAATGAGCAGTTCTTC
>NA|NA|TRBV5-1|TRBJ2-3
CASSLGAGISTDTQYF
TGCGCCAGCAGTTTGGGGGCGGGCATTAGCACAGATACGCAGTATTTT
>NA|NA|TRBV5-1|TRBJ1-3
CASKLGPWDTIYF
TGCGCCAGCAAGTTGGGTCCCTGGGACACCATATATTTT
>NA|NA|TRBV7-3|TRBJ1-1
CASSFQGSTEAFF
TGTGCCAGCAGCTTTCAGGGTTCCACTGAAGCTTTCTTT
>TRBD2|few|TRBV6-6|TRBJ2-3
CASRMGGSTDTQYF
TGTGCCAGCAGGATGGGGGGGTCCACAGATACGCAGTATTTT
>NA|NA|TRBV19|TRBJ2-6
CASSIQGLSGANVLTF
TGTGCCAGTAGTATCCAGGGCCTCTCTGGGGCCAACGTCCTGACTTTC
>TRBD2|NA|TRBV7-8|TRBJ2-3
CASSFGTSRADTQYF
TGTGCCAGCAGCTTCGGGACTAGCCGGGCGGATACGCAGTATTTT
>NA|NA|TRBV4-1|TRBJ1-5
CASSHGGSNQPQHF
TGCGCCAGCAGCCACGGGGGTAGCAATCAGCCCCAGCATTTT
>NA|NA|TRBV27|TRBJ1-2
CASRTIAAGSYGYTF
TGTGCCAGCAGAACCATCGCCGCAGGCAGCTATGGCTACACCTTC
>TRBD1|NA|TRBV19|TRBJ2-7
CASSTTGTGGYEQYF
TGTGCCAGTAGTACCACCGGGACAGGGGGCTACGAGCAGTACTTC